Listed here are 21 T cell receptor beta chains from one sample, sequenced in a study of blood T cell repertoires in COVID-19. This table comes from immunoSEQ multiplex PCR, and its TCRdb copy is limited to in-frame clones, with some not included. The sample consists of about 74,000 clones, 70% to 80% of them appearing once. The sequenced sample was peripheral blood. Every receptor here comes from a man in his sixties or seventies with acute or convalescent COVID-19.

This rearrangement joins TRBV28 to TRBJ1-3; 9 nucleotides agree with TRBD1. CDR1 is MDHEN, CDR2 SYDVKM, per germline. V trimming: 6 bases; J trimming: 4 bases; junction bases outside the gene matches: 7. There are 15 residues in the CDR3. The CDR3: CASRKQGAQGNTIYF. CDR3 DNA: TGTGCCAGCAGGAAACAGGGGGCGCAGGGAAACACCATATATTTT.

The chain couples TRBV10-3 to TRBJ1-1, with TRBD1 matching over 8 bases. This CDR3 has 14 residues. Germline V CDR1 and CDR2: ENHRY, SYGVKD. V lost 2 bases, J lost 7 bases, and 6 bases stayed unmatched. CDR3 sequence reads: CAISEPRQGNEAFF. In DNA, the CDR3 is TGTGCCATCAGTGAGCCCCGACAGGGGAATGAAGCTTTCTTT.

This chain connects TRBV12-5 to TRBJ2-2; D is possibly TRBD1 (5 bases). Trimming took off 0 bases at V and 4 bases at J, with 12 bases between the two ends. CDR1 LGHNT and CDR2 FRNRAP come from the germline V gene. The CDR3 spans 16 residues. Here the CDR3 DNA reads TGTGCTAGTGGTTTGGTACCAGGGTCGGGCACCGGGGAGCTGTTTTTT. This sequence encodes CASGLVPGSGTGELFF.

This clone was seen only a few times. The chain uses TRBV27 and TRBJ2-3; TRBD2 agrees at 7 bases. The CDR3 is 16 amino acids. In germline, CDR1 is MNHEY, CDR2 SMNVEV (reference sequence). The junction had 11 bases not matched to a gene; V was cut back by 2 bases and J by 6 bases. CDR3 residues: CASSLVREAPGDTQYF. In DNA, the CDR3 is TGTGCCAGCAGTTTAGTTCGGGAGGCCCCCGGGGATACGCAGTATTTT.

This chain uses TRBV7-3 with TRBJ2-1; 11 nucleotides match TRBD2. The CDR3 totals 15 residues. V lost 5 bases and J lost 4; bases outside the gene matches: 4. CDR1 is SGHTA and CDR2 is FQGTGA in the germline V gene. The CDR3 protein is CASSPGTSGYNEQFF. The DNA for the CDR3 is TGTGCCAGCAGCCCCGGGACTAGCGGATACAATGAGCAGTTCTTC.

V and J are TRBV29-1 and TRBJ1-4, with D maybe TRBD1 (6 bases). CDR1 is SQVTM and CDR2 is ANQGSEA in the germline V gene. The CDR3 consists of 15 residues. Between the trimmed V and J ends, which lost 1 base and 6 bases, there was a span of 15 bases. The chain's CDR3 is CSVEGTVLLDEKLFF. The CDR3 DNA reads TGCAGCGTTGAAGGGACAGTGCTATTGGATGAAAAACTGTTTTTT.

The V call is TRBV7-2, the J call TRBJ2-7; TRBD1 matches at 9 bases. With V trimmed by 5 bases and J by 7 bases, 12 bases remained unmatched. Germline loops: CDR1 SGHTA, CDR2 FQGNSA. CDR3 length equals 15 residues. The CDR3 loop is CASSLSGQGMREQYF. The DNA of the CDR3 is TGTGCCAGCAGCCTGTCCGGACAGGGGATGAGGGAGCAGTACTTC.

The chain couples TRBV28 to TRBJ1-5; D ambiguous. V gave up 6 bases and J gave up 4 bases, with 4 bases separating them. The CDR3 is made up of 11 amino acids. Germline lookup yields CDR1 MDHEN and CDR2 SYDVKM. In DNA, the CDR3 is TGTGCCAGCAGCCTAAATCAGCCCCAGCATTTT. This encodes CASSLNQPQHF.

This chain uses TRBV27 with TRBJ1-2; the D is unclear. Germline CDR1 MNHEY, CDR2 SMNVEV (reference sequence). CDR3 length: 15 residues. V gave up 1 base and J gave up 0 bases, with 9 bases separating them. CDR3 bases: TGTGCCAGCAGTTTATTGGCCACAGCTAACTATGGCTACACCTTC. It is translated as CASSLLATANYGYTF.

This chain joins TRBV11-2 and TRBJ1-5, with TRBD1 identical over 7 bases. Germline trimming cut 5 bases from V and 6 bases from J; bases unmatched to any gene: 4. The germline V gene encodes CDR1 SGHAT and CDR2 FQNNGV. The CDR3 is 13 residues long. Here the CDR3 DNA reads TGTGCCAGCAGCCTGACAGGGAGTCAGCCCCAGCATTTT. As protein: CASSLTGSQPQHF.

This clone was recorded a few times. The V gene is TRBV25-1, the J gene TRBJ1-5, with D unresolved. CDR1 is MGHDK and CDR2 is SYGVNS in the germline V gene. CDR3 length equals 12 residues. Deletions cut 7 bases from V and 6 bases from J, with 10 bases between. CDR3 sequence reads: CASNYGSQPQHF. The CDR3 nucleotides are TGTGCCAGCAATTACGGGAGTCAGCCCCAGCATTTT.

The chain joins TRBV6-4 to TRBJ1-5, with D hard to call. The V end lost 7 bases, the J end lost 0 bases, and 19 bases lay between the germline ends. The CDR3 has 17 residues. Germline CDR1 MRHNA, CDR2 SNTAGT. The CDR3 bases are TGTGCCAGCAACCAGGTATCCCTCCCTCATAGCAATCAGCCCCAGCATTTT. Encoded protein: CASNQVSLPHSNQPQHF.

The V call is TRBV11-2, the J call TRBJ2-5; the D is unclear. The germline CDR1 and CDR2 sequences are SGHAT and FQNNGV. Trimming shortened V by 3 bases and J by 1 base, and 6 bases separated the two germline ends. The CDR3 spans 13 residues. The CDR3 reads CASSLAFQETQYF. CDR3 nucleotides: TGTGCCAGCAGCTTGGCCTTCCAAGAGACCCAGTACTTC.

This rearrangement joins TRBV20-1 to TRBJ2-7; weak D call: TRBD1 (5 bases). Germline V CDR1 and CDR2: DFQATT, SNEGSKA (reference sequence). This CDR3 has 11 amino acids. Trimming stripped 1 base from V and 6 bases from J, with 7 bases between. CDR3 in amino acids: CSARAGFEQYF. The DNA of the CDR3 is TGCAGTGCTAGAGCAGGGTTCGAGCAGTACTTC.

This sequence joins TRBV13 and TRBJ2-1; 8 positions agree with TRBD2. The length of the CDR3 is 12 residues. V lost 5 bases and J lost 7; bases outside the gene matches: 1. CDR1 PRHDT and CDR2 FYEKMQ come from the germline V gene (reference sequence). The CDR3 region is CASSPSGNEQFF. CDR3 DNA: TGTGCCAGCAGCCCTAGCGGGAATGAGCAGTTCTTC.

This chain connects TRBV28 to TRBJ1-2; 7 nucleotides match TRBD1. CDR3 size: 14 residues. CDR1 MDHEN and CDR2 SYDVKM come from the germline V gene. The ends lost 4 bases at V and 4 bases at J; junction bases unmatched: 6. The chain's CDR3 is CASSSWTGSYGYTF. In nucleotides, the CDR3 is TGTGCCAGCAGTTCGTGGACAGGATCCTATGGCTACACCTTC.

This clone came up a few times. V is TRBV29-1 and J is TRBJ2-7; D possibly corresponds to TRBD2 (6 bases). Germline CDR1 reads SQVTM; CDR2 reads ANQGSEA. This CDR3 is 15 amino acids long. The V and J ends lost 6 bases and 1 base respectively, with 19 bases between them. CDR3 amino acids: CSVVTASGVSYEQYF. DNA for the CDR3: TGCAGCGTGGTGACAGCCTCGGGGGTTTCCTACGAGCAGTACTTC.

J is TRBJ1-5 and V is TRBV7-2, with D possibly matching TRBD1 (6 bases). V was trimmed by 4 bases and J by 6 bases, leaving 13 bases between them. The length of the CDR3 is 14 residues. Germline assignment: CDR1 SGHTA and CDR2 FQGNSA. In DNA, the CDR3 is TGTGCCAGCAGCTACTCGACAGGCGGTCAGCCCCAGCATTTT. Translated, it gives CASSYSTGGQPQHF.

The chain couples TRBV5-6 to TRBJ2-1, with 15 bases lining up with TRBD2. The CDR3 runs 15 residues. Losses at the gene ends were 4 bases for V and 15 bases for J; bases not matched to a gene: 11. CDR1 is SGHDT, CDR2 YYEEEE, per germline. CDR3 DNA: TGTGCCAGCAGCCAGGGACTAGCGGGAGGAACCGGGGGGTTCTTC. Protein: CASSQGLAGGTGGFF.

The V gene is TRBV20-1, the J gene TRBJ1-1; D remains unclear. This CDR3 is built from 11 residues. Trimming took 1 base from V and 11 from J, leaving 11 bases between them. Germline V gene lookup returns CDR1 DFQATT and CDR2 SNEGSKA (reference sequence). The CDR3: CSARVYSRAFF. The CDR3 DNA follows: TGCAGTGCTAGAGTCTACTCTCGGGCTTTCTTT.

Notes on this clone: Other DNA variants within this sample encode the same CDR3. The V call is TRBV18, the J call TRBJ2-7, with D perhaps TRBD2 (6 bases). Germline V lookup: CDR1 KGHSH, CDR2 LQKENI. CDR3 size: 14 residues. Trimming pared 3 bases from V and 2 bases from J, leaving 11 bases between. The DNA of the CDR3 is TGTGCCAGCTCACCCGGGACTGCGACCTACGAGCAGTACTTC. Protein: CASSPGTATYEQYF.